This T cell receptor beta chain was obtained from a study of blood T cell repertoires in COVID-19. Study as a whole: Sample material is recorded as cDNA or gDNA derived from T cells, B-cell-depleted T cells, or PBMCs.

In the authors' methods: Researchers report that nucleated cell counts were estimated from reference gene primer amplification. Produced via immunoSEQ multiplex PCR; TCRdb's table is partial and in-frame only. That table furnishes V, J and clone size, whereas the DNA furnished D and trimming. The sample has some 400,000 clones, nearly 90% seen once. Material for sequencing was peripheral blood. This receptor was obtained from a young man with active or convalescent COVID-19.

Here the CDR3 DNA reads TGCAGCATACTCTGGGGGCCCGGGGAGCTGTTTTTT. This sequence encodes CSILWGPGELFF. The rearrangement joins TRBV29-1 to TRBJ2-2; the D gene is possibly TRBD1 (6 bases). The CDR3 spans 12 residues. The V end lost 8 bases, the J end lost 6 bases, and 13 bases lay between the germline ends. Per germline, CDR1 SQVTM and CDR2 ANQGSEA.